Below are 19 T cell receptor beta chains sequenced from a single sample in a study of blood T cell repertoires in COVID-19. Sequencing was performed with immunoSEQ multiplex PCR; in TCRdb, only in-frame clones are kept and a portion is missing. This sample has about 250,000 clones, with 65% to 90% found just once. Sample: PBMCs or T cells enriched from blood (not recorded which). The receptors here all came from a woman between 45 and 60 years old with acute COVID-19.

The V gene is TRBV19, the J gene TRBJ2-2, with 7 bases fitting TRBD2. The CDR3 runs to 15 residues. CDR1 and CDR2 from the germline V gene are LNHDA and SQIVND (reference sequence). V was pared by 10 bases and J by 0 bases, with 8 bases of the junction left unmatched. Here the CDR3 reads CATKGGRANTGELFF. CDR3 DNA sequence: TGTGCCACGAAGGGAGGGCGGGCGAACACCGGGGAGCTGTTTTTT. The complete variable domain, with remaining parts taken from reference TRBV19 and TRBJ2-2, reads DGGITQSPKYLFRKEGQNVTLSCEQNLNHDAMYWYRQDPGQGLRLIYYSQIVNDFQKGDIAEGYSVSREKKESFPLTVTSAQKNPTAFYLCATKGGRANTGELFFGEGSRLTVL.

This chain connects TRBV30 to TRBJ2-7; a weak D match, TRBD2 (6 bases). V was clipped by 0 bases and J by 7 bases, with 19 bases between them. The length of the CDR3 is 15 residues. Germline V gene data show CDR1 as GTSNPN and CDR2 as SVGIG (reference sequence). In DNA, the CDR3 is TGTGCCTGGAGTGTAGATGGCGGGGCTCTGGCGGAGCAGTACTTC. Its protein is CAWSVDGGALAEQYF.

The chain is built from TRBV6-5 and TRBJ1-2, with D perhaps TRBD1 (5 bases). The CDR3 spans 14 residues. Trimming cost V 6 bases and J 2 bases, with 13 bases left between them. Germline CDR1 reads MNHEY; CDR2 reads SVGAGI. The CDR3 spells CASRPSGLNYGYTF. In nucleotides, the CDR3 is TGTGCCAGCAGACCTTCGGGACTGAACTATGGCTACACCTTC.

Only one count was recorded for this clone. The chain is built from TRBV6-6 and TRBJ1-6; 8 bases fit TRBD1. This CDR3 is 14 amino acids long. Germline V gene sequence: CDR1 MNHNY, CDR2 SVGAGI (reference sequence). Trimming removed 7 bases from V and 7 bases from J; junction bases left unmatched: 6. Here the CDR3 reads CASTRTGPNSPLHF. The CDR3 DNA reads TGTGCCAGCACCAGGACAGGGCCCAATTCACCCCTCCACTTT.

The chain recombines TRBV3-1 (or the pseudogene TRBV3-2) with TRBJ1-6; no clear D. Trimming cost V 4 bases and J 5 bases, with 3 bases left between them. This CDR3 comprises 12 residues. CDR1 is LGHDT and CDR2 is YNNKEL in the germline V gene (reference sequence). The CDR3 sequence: CASSRDNSPLHF. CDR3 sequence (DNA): TGTGCCAGCAGCCGAGATAATTCACCCCTCCACTTT.

The CDR3 DNA is TGTGCCAGCAGCCTGCGGACAGGGCCCTCTGGAAACACCATATATTTT. This sequence encodes CASSLRTGPSGNTIYF. V is TRBV14 and J is TRBJ1-3, with 8 bases matching TRBD1. After removal of 4 bases from V and 0 bases from J, the junction contained 5 bases not matched to a gene. This CDR3 has 16 residues. Germline lookup yields CDR1 SGHDN and CDR2 FVKESK. Combining the CDR3 with reference TRBV14 and TRBJ1-3 gives the whole variable domain EAGVTQFPSHSVIEKGQTVTLRCDPISGHDNLYWYRRVMGKEIKFLLHFVKESKQDESGMPNNRFLAERTGGTYSTLKVQPAELEDSGVYFCASSLRTGPSGNTIYFGEGSWLTVV.

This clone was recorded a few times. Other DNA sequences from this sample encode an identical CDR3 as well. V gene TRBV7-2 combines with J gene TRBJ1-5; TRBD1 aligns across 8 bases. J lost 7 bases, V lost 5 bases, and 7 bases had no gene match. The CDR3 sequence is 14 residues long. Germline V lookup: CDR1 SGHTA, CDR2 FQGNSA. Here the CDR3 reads CASSPDRVSQPQHF. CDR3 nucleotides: TGTGCCAGCAGCCCGGACAGGGTCAGCCAGCCCCAGCATTTT.

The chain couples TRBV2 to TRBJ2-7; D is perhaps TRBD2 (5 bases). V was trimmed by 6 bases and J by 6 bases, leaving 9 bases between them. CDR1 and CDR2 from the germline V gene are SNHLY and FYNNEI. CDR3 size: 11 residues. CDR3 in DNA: TGTGCCAGCAGGATTGGAGGCGAGCAGTACTTC. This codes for CASRIGGEQYF.

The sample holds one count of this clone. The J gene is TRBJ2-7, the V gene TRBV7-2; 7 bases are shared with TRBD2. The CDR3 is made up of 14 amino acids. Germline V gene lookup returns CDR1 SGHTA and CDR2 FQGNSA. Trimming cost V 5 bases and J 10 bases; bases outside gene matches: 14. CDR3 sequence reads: CASSPLAALGDQYF. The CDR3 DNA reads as TGTGCCAGCAGCCCCCTAGCGGCCCTTGGGGACCAGTACTTC. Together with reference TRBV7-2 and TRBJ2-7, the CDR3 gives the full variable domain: GAGVSQSPSNKVTEKGKDVELRCDPISGHTALYWYRQSLGQGLEFLIYFQGNSAPDKSGLPSDRFSAERTGGSVSTLTIQRTQQEDSAVYLCASSPLAALGDQYFGPGTRLTVT.

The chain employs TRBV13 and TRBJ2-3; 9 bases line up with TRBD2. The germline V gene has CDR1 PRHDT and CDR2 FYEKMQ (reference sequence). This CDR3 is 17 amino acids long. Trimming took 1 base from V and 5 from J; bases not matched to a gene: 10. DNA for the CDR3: TGTGCCAGCAGCTTAGCCGGGACTAGCCTAAGAGGAGATACGCAGTATTTT. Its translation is CASSLAGTSLRGDTQYF.

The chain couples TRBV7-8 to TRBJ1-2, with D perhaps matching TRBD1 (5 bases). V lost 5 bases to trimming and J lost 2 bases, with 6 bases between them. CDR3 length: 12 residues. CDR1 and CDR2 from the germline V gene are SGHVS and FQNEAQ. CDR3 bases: TGTGCCAGCAGCCGACAGAACTATGGCTACACCTTC. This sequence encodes CASSRQNYGYTF.

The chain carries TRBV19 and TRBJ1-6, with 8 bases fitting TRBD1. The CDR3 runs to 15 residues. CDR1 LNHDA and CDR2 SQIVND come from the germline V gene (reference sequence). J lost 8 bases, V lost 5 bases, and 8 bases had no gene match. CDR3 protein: CASSSQQGEHSPLHF. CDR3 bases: TGTGCCAGTAGTTCCCAACAGGGGGAACATTCACCCCTCCACTTT.

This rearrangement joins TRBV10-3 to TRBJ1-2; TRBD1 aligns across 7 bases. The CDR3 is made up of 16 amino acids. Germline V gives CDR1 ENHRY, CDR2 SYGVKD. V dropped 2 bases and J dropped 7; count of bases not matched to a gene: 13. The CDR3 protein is CAISEGPGQQLSGYTF. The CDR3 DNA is TGTGCCATCAGTGAGGGTCCGGGACAGCAGCTCTCTGGCTACACCTTC.

Written as DNA, the CDR3 is TGTGCCTGGAGTGTAGGACAGGACGGGTCACCCCTCCACTTT. The encoded protein is CAWSVGQDGSPLHF. The rearrangement uses TRBV30 and TRBJ1-6; 7 bases line up with TRBD1. The germline CDR1 and CDR2 sequences are GTSNPN and SVGIG (reference sequence). The CDR3 consists of 14 residues. J gave up 10 bases and V 0 bases, and 6 bases lay outside the gene matches.

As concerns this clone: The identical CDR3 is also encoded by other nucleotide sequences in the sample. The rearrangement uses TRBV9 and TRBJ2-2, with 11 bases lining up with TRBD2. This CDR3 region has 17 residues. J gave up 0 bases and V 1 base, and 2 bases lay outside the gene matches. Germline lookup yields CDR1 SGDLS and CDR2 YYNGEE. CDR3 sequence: CASSVTSGGSNTGELFF. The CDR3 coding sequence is TGTGCCAGCAGCGTAACTAGCGGGGGATCGAACACCGGGGAGCTGTTTTTT.

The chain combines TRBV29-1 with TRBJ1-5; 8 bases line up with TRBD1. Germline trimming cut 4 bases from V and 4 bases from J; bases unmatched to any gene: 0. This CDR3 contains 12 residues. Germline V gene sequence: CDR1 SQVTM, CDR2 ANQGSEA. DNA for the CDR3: TGCAGCGTTGGGACAGGGAATCAGCCCCAGCATTTT. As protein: CSVGTGNQPQHF.

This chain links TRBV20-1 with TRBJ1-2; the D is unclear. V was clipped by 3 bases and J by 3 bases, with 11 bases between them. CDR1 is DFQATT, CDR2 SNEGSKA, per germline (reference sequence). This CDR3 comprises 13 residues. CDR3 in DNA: TGCAGTGCTAGTTCTAAGACTTACTATGGCTACACCTTC. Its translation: CSASSKTYYGYTF.

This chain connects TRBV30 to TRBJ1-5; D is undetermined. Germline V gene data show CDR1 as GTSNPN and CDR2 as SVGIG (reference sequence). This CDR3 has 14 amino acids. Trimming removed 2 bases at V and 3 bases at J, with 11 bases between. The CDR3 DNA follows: TGTGCCTGGAGTTTTGGGAGCCTCAATCAGCCCCAGCATTTT. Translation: CAWSFGSLNQPQHF.

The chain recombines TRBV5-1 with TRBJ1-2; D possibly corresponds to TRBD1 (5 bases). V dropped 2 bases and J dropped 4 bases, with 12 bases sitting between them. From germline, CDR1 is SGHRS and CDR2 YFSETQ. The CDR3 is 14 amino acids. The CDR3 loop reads CASSFETGVYGYTF. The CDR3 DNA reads TGCGCCAGCAGCTTTGAGACGGGGGTCTATGGCTACACCTTC. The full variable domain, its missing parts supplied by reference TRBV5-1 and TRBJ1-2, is KAGVTQTPRYLIKTRGQQVTLSCSPISGHRSVSWYQQTPGQGLQFLFEYFSETQRNKGNFPGRFSGRQFSNSRSEMNVSTLELGDSALYLCASSFETGVYGYTFGSGTRLTVV.